The 23 T cell receptor beta chains reported below all come from one sample, sequenced in a study of blood T cell repertoires in COVID-19. The data were produced by immunoSEQ multiplex PCR, yet TCRdb's version contains in-frame clones alone and is incomplete. The sample has 120,000 or so clones, 85% seen once; the top ten hold 6.6%. The sequenced sample consisted of peripheral blood. Receptors originate from an elderly man with active or convalescent COVID-19.

This chain uses TRBV28 with TRBJ1-2; D uncertain. The CDR3 loop spans 11 amino acids. The ends were cut back, 6 bases at V and 4 bases at J, with 6 bases in the middle. The germline V gene encodes CDR1 MDHEN and CDR2 SYDVKM. The CDR3: CASSGVYGYTF. The CDR3, as DNA: TGTGCCAGCAGCGGAGTCTATGGCTACACCTTC.

The chain carries TRBV11-3 and TRBJ2-3, with TRBD2 matching 10 bases. Germline trimming cut 3 bases from V and 2 bases from J; bases unmatched to any gene: 5. CDR1 is SGHNT and CDR2 is YENEEA in the germline V gene. This CDR3 is 16 amino acids long. The DNA of the CDR3 is TGTGCCAGCAGCTTGGGACTAGCGCCCGACACAGATACGCAGTATTTT. Its protein is CASSLGLAPDTDTQYF.

The chain carries TRBV28 and TRBJ2-7, with a tentative D call TRBD2 (6 bases). The V end was cut by 10 bases, the J end by 3 bases, with 16 bases between. Germline V CDR1 and CDR2: MDHEN, SYDVKM. This CDR3 is 13 amino acids long. The CDR3 region is CATNRDSLYEQYF. The CDR3 DNA reads as TGTGCCACCAACCGGGACTCCCTCTACGAGCAGTACTTC.

J is TRBJ1-2 and V is TRBV19; D is ambiguous. Trimming cost V 8 bases and J 2 bases, with 15 bases left between them. The germline V gene encodes CDR1 LNHDA and CDR2 SQIVND (reference sequence). The CDR3 runs to 14 residues. The CDR3 spells CASRNLRLNYGYTF. For the CDR3, the DNA is TGTGCCAGTCGTAACCTCAGACTGAACTATGGCTACACCTTC.

The chain is built from TRBV24-1 and TRBJ1-2; D may be TRBD1 (6 bases). Trimming took off 6 bases at V and 2 bases at J, with 15 bases between the two ends. Germline V gene lookup returns CDR1 KGHDR and CDR2 SFDVKD. This CDR3 has 15 residues. The DNA for the CDR3 is TGTGCCACCAGTTCCCCCAGGGGACCAAACTATGGCTACACCTTC. Translation gives CATSSPRGPNYGYTF.

The chain joins TRBV7-3 to TRBJ1-6; D is unclear. V was trimmed by 0 bases and J by 8 bases, leaving 5 bases between them. Per the germline V gene, CDR1 is SGHTA and CDR2 is FQGTGA. There are 13 residues in the CDR3. This chain's CDR3 is CASSLTADSPLHF. The DNA for the CDR3 is TGTGCCAGCAGCTTAACGGCGGATTCACCCCTCCACTTT.

The V call is TRBV11-2, the J call TRBJ1-3; unclear D gene. Germline V gene lookup returns CDR1 SGHAT and CDR2 FQNNGV. V gave up 5 bases and J gave up 4 bases, with 6 bases separating them. This CDR3 has 12 residues. CDR3 bases: TGTGCCAGCAGCGAACAAGGAAACACCATATATTTT. Amino acids: CASSEQGNTIYF. Full variable domain (remainder filled in from reference TRBV11-2 and TRBJ1-3): EAGVAQSPRYKIIEKRQSVAFWCNPISGHATLYWYQQILGQGPKLLIQFQNNGVVDDSQLPKDRFSAERLKGVDSTLKIQPAKLEDSAVYLCASSEQGNTIYFGEGSWLTVV.

The chain links TRBV15 to TRBJ1-2, with TRBD1 as a possible D gene (6 bases). With 5 bases removed from V and 3 bases from J, the gap between germline ends came to 16 bases. Germline V gives CDR1 LNHNV, CDR2 YYDKDF (reference sequence). The CDR3 is 15 residues long. The CDR3 sequence: CATSRGEGGDYGYTF. CDR3 nucleotide sequence: TGTGCCACCAGCCGGGGGGAGGGGGGCGACTATGGCTACACCTTC.

The chain has TRBV4-1 and TRBJ2-3; TRBD2 might be the D (6 bases). In germline, CDR1 is MGHRA, CDR2 YSYEKL. The CDR3 consists of 15 residues. Trimming removed 4 bases at V and 0 bases at J, with 11 bases between. CDR3 nucleotide sequence: TGCGCCAGCAGCCCCGGGAGTTATAGCACAGATACGCAGTATTTT. It encodes CASSPGSYSTDTQYF.

This chain links TRBV4-1 with TRBJ2-5; 10 bases fit TRBD2. This CDR3 contains 18 residues. V gave up 1 base and J gave up 5 bases; unmatched junction bases: 13. CDR1 MGHRA and CDR2 YSYEKL come from the germline V gene. CDR3 bases: TGCGCCAGCAGCCAAGTCTGGGGGGGAACTAGCGGGGATGAGACCCAGTACTTC. Translation: CASSQVWGGTSGDETQYF.

The chain joins TRBV24-1 to TRBJ2-3, with a weak D call TRBD2 (5 bases). Trimming stripped 5 bases from V and 3 bases from J, with 11 bases between. This CDR3 has 14 amino acids. The germline V gene encodes CDR1 KGHDR and CDR2 SFDVKD. The CDR3 is CATSAPGKTDTQYF. CDR3 coding DNA: TGTGCCACCAGTGCCCCCGGGAAGACAGATACGCAGTATTTT.

The genes are TRBV7-3 and TRBJ2-7; TRBD2 agrees at 7 bases. The V and J ends lost 5 bases and 2 bases, in that order; junction bases with no gene match: 9. The CDR3 contains 15 residues. From germline, CDR1 is SGHTA and CDR2 FQGTGA. The chain's CDR3 is CASSPTGGRTYEQYF. The DNA of the CDR3 is TGTGCCAGCAGCCCCACGGGCGGGAGAACCTACGAGCAGTACTTC.

The chain links TRBV5-1 to TRBJ1-1, with a weak D call TRBD1 (6 bases). There are 14 residues in the CDR3. Germline loops: CDR1 SGHRS, CDR2 YFSETQ. The V and J ends lost 0 bases and 10 bases respectively, with 16 bases between them. This CDR3 reads CASSLDLTGTGAFF. For the CDR3, the DNA is TGCGCCAGCAGCTTGGATCTTACAGGGACGGGAGCTTTCTTT.

CDR3 coding DNA: TGTGCCAGCAGTCCTCGGACAGGGAATGGCTACACCTTC. Its protein product is CASSPRTGNGYTF. The rearrangement joins TRBV2 to TRBJ1-2, with TRBD1 identical over 8 bases. The CDR3 contains 13 residues. Per germline, CDR1 SNHLY and CDR2 FYNNEI. J was trimmed by 6 bases and V by 5 bases; bases with no gene match: 5.

The chain links TRBV13 to TRBJ2-1; D is perhaps TRBD2 (6 bases). The V and J ends lost 0 bases and 5 bases respectively, with 11 bases between them. This CDR3 has 15 amino acids. Germline CDR1 is PRHDT and CDR2 is FYEKMQ (reference sequence). CDR3 region: CASSLGLAMNNEQFF. The CDR3 bases are TGTGCCAGCAGCTTAGGCCTAGCGATGAACAATGAGCAGTTCTTC.

This clone was found a few times. DNA of the CDR3: TGTGCCAGCAGCCAAGTCGGCAGGCAGAACACTGAAGCTTTCTTT. Amino acids: CASSQVGRQNTEAFF. This chain uses TRBV14 with TRBJ1-1; no clear D. V was clipped by 1 base and J by 1 base, with 10 bases between them. Germline V gene data show CDR1 as SGHDN and CDR2 as FVKESK. The CDR3 covers 15 residues.

The chain has TRBV9 and TRBJ2-5; 10 nucleotides agree with TRBD2. This CDR3 has 16 amino acids. J gave up 4 bases and V 6 bases, and 12 bases lay outside the gene matches. Germline values: CDR1 SGDLS, CDR2 YYNGEE. CDR3 in DNA: TGTGCCAGCAACCAAGGGGAAGCGGGAGGGGGAGAGACCCAGTACTTC. It is translated as CASNQGEAGGGETQYF. Drawing the rest from reference TRBV9 and TRBJ2-5, the complete variable domain is DSGVTQTPKHLITATGQRVTLRCSPRSGDLSVYWYQQSLDQGLQFLIQYYNGEERAKGNILERFSAQQFPDLHSELNLSSLELGDSALYFCASNQGEAGGGETQYFGPGTRLLVL.

The chain uses TRBV2 and TRBJ2-7, with 7 bases matching TRBD2. There are 15 residues in the CDR3. V was clipped by 6 bases and J by 7 bases; unmatched bases: 15. CDR1 and CDR2 from the germline V gene are SNHLY and FYNNEI. The CDR3 protein is CASRAPPALAEEQYF. CDR3 nucleotides: TGTGCCAGCAGAGCCCCCCCGGCTCTAGCGGAGGAGCAGTACTTC.

This clone was recorded once. The chain combines TRBV5-1 with TRBJ1-2; 10 bases line up with TRBD1. The germline V gene has CDR1 SGHRS and CDR2 YFSETQ. There are 16 residues in the CDR3. Unmatched junction bases numbered 9, after V lost 1 base and J lost 6 bases. Written as DNA, the CDR3 is TGCGCCAGCAGCTTGAGGACAGGGGGTGTTCTGGATGGCTACACCTTC. This gives the protein CASSLRTGGVLDGYTF.

The rearrangement joins TRBV24-1 to TRBJ2-3, with 8 nucleotides matching TRBD2. V shed 1 base, J shed 6 bases, and the junction held 11 bases outside the gene matches. The CDR3 consists of 17 residues. Germline V gene data show CDR1 as KGHDR and CDR2 as SFDVKD. The CDR3 region is CATSDFLGGLALDTQYF. The CDR3 nucleotides read TGTGCCACCAGTGATTTTCTGGGAGGACTAGCATTGGATACGCAGTATTTT.

The chain is built from TRBV18 and TRBJ2-7, with D perhaps matching TRBD1 (5 bases). Germline V gene data show CDR1 as KGHSH and CDR2 as LQKENI. The length of the CDR3 is 17 residues. V lost 0 bases and J 4 bases, leaving 19 bases between the germline ends. The CDR3 DNA sequence: TGTGCCAGCTCACCACCGATTACAGGAAGCAGAACTTACGAGCAGTACTTC. Its translation: CASSPPITGSRTYEQYF.

The V gene is TRBV6-6, the J gene TRBJ2-3; 12 bases match TRBD2. With V trimmed by 8 bases and J by 8 bases, 8 bases remained unmatched. The CDR3 covers 14 residues. Germline V gene sequence: CDR1 MNHNY, CDR2 SVGAGI (reference sequence). As DNA, the CDR3 is TGTGCCAGCGCGGCTAGCGGGAGGGCAGGTACGCAGTATTTT. Translating it yields CASAASGRAGTQYF.

The J gene is TRBJ1-2, the V gene TRBV3-1 (or the pseudogene TRBV3-2); TRBD1 agrees at 7 bases. The CDR3 contains 14 residues. Per germline, CDR1 LGHDT and CDR2 YNNKEL (reference sequence). J was trimmed by 6 bases and V by 3 bases; bases with no gene match: 7. DNA of the CDR3: TGTGCCAGCAGCCAGTACAGGGGATCTAATGGCTACACCTTC. Translation: CASSQYRGSNGYTF.